This T cell receptor beta chain came from a study of CD8+CD57+ T cells in acquired aplastic anemia. Study-wide background: When averaged, DNA from sorted CD4+ and CD8+ cells came to 2.5 to 4 ug. Sequencing produced an average of about 11 million reads per healthy donor for CD4+ cells. Study findings and constraints: CD8+ Simpson's diversity showed no significant patient-control difference.

According to the study, genomic DNA was the template for TCR beta VDJ and CDR3 profiling. One entry per CDR3 protein, called by TCRdb with MiXCR from the reads. The data contain approximately 130,000 distinct CDR3 sequences, 35% to 50% of them singletons. This clonotype has a handful of counts. The antigen is undetermined. CDR1 is MGHRA and CDR2 is YSYEKL in the germline V gene. V lost 1 base, J lost 4 bases, and 13 bases lay in between. This CDR3 region has 16 residues. The receptor's source is a human donor in good health, serving as a control. The specimen was sorted CD4+, CD8+, or CD8+CD57+ T cells (not recorded which) from PBMCs. The chain links TRBV4-1 to TRBJ1-4; possible D gene TRBD1, 5 bases. The CDR3 nucleotides read TGCGCCAGCAGCCAAGTGACCGGGGGGGGTAATGAAAAACTGTTTTTT. Translating gives CASSQVTGGGNEKLFF.